The source of this T cell receptor (beta chain) is a study of cytomegalovirus exposure and HLA in healthy donors. Germline assignment: CDR1 SGHDT and CDR2 YYEEEE. The CDR3 sequence is 15 residues long. The V segment lost 1 base and the J segment 3 bases; nucleotides outside the gene matches: 4. Study-wide points: Association of a missense DCLRE1C variant with TCR beta V- and J-gene trimming was reported in a later analysis. Three chains linked to CMV were shown in vitro to be specific for CMV antigens. Previously analyzed data showed that most TCR beta V segments were productive at a frequency of about 87% or about 30%.

The PCR employed 60 Vbeta primers together with 13 Jbeta primers. Clones were read by immunoSEQ multiplex PCR, and TCRdb kept only the in-frame ones, dropping some. Of 180,000 or so clones listed, 55% to 65% are singletons. Comment on this clone: The target antigen is unknown.

The sequence derives from a man in his forties in good health and CMV-seronegative. This rearrangement joins TRBV5-6 to TRBJ1-2, with TRBD1 matching over 9 bases. The sequencing sample was made of PBMCs. DNA of the CDR3: TGTGCCAGCAGCTTGTTGGGACAGGGCTACTATGGCTACACCTTC. It codes for CASSLLGQGYYGYTF.